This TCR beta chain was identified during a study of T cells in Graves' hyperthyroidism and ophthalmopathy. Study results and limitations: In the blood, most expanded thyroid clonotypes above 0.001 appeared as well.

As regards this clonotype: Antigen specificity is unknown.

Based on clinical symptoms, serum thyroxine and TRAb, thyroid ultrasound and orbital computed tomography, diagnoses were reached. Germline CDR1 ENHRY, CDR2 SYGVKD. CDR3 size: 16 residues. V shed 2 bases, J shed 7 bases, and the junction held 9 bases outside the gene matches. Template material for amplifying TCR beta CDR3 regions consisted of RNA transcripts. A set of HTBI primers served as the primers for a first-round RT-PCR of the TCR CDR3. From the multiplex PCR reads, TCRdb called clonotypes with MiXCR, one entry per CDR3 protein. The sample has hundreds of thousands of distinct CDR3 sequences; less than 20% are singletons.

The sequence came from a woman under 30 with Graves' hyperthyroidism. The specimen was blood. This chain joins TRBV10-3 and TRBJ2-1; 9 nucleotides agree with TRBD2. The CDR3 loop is CAISERMTSGRNEQFF. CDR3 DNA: TGTGCCATCAGTGAGAGGATGACTAGCGGTAGGAATGAGCAGTTCTTC.